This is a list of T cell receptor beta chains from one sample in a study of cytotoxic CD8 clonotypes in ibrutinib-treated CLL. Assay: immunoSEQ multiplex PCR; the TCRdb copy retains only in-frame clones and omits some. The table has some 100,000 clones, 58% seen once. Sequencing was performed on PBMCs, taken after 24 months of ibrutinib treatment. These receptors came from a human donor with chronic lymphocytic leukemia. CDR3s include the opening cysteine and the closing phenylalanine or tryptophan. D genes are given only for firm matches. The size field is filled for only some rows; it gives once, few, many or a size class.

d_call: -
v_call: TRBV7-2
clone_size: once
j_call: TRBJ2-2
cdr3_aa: CASSLYWGSSTGELFF
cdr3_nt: TGTGCCAGCAGCTTATATTGGGGGTCGAGCACCGGGGAGCTGTTTTTT

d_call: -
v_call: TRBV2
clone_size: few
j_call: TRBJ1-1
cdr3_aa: CASSDRRYTEAFF
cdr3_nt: TGTGCCAGCAGTGACAGGAGGTACACTGAAGCTTTCTTT

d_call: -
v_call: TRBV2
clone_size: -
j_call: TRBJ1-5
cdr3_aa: CASSEVRASNQPQHF
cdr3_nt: TGTGCCAGCAGTGAAGTCAGGGCGAGCAATCAGCCCCAGCATTTT

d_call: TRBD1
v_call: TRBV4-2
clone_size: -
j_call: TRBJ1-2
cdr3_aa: CASSQAPTGWATF
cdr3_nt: TGTGCCAGCAGCCAAGCCCCGACAGGGTGGGCCACCTTC

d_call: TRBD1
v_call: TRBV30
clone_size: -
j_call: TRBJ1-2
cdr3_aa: CAWSPGQGAYGYTF
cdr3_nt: TGTGCCTGGAGTCCGGGACAGGGGGCATATGGCTACACCTTC

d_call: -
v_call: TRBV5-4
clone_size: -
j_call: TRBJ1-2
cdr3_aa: CASSSGGGLDYGYTF
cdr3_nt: TGTGCCAGCAGTTCCGGCGGGGGGTTGGACTATGGCTACACCTTC

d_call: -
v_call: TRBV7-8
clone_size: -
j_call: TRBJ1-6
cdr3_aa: CASSLGTGANSPLHF
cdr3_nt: TGTGCCAGCAGCTTAGGTACGGGAGCTAATTCACCCCTCCACTTT

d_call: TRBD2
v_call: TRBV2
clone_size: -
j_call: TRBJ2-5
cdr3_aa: CASRSTSGEKTQYF
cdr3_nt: TGTGCCAGCAGGTCGACTAGCGGGGAAAAGACCCAGTACTTC

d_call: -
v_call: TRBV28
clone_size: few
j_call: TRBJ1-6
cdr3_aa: CASTETQGSPLHF
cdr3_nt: TGTGCCAGCACCGAAACCCAGGGTTCACCCCTCCACTTT

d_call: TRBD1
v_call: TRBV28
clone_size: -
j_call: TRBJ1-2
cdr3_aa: CASRPHTGTGMGGYTF
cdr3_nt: TGTGCCAGCAGGCCCCACACCGGGACAGGGATGGGTGGCTACACCTTC

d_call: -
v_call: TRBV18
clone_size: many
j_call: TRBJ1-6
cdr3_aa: CASSPGGGNSPLHF
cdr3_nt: TGTGCCAGCTCACCGGGCGGGGGAAATTCACCCCTCCACTTT

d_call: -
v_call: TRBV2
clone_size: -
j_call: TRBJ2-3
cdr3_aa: CASSETGMSTDTQYF
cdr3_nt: TGTGCCAGCAGTGAGACTGGGATGAGCACAGATACGCAGTATTTT

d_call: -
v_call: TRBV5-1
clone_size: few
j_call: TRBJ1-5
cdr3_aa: CASSLAGPQGPQHF
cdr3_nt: TGCGCCAGCAGCTTGGCGGGGCCCCAAGGGCCCCAGCATTTT

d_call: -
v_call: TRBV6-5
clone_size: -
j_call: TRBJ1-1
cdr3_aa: CASSRMTANTEAFF
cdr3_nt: TGTGCCAGCAGTCGGATGACGGCGAACACTGAAGCTTTCTTT

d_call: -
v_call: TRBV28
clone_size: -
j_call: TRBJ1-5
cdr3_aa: CASSFIRNGQPQHF
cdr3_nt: TGTGCCAGCAGTTTTATACGGAACGGACAGCCCCAGCATTTT

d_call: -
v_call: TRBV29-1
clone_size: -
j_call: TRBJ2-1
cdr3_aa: CSATGSSYNEQFF
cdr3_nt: TGCAGCGCAACAGGGAGCTCCTACAATGAGCAGTTCTTC

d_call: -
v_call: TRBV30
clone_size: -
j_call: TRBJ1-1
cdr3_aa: CAWNGQVNTEAFF
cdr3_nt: TGTGCCTGGAACGGACAAGTGAACACTGAAGCTTTCTTT

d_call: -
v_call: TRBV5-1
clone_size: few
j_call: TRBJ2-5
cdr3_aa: CATSPPEQTGIGETQYF
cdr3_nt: TGCGCCACCTCTCCCCCGGAGCAAACAGGGATTGGAGAGACCCAGTACTTC

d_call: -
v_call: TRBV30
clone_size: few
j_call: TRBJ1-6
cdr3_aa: CAWSRRDSPLHF
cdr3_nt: TGTGCCTGGAGTAGGAGGGATTCACCCCTCCACTTT

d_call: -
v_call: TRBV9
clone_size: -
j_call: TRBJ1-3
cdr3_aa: CASSVGGGAASGNTIYF
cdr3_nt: TGTGCCAGCAGCGTAGGTGGAGGGGCCGCCTCTGGAAACACCATATATTTT

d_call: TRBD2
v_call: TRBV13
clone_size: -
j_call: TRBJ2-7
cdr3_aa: CASSLGGPGTSPTYGTYEQYF
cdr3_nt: TGTGCCAGCAGCTTAGGCGGTCCCGGGACTAGCCCTACATACGGAACCTACGAGCAGTACTTC

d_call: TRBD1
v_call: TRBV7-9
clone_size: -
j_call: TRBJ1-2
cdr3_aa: CASSLGSGGNYGYTF
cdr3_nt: TGTGCCAGCAGCTTAGGGTCAGGGGGCAACTATGGCTACACCTTC

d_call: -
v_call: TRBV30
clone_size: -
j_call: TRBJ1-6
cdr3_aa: CAWLTRKGDYNSPLHF
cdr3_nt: TGTGCCTGGTTAACACGCAAGGGGGACTATAATTCACCCCTCCACTTT

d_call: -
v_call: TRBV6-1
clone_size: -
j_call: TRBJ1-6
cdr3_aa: CASSGPYNSPLHF
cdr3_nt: TGTGCCAGCAGTGGCCCATATAATTCACCCCTCCACTTT

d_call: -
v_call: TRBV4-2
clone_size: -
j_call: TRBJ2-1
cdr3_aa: CASSSVGGDNEQFF
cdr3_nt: TGTGCCAGCAGCTCTGTCGGGGGAGACAATGAGCAGTTCTTC